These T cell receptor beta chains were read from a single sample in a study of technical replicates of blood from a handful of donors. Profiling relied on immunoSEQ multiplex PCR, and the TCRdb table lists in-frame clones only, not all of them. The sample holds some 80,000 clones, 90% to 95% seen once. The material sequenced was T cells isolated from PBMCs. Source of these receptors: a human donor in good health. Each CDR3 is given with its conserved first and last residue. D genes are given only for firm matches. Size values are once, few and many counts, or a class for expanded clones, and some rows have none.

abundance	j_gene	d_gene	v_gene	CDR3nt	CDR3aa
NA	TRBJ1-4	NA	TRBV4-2	TGTGCCAGCAGCCAAGCGGGTCTCATTAATGAAAAACTGTTTTTT	CASSQAGLINEKLFF
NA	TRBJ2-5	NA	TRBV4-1	TGCGCCAGCAGCCCACGGGGGGAGACCCAGTACTTC	CASSPRGETQYF
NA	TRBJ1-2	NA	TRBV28	TGTGCCAGCAGTTTAACCCGGGGGGACGGCTACACCTTC	CASSLTRGDGYTF
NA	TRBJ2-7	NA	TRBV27	TGTGCCAGCGGTCGTTTCCTGGCGGGATACTACGAGCAGTACTTC	CASGRFLAGYYEQYF
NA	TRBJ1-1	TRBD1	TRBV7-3	TGTGCCAGCAGCCGAGGGACAGGGGGGGCTGAAGCTTTCTTT	CASSRGTGGAEAFF
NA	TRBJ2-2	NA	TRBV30	TGTGCCTGGAGCCGGGTCAAGAACACCGGGGAGCTGTTTTTT	CAWSRVKNTGELFF
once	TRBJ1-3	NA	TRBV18	TGTGCCAGCTCACCGGCAGGGATCGGAAACACCATATATTTT	CASSPAGIGNTIYF
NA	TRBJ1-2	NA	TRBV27	TGTGCCAGCAGTCCAGGGGCCAACTATGGCTACACCTTC	CASSPGANYGYTF
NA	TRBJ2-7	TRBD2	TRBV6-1	TGTGCCAGCAGGCCCGGGACTAGCCTTGCCTACGAGCAGTACTTC	CASRPGTSLAYEQYF
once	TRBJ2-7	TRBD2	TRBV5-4	TGTGCCAGCAGCTTTTATCTAGCGGGGGATTCCTACGAGCAGTACTTC	CASSFYLAGDSYEQYF
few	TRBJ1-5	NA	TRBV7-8	TGTGCCAGCAGTTCGGGCCGGGGAGGCAATCAGCCCCAGCATTTT	CASSSGRGGNQPQHF
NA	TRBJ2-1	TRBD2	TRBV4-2	TGTGCCAGCAGCCAAGTAGCTAGCGGGGTTGCCACTGAGCAGTTCTTC	CASSQVASGVATEQFF
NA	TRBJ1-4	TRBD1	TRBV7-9	TGTGCCAGCAGCGGGGGGACAGGGCGGGGAATGGAAAAACTGTTTTTT	CASSGGTGRGMEKLFF
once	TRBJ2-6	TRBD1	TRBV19	TGTGCCAGTAACAGGGGAAACTCTGGGGCCAACGTCCTGACTTTC	CASNRGNSGANVLTF
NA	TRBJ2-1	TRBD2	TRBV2	TGTGCCAGCAGCCGGGAGGGCGGGTACAATGAGCAGTTCTTC	CASSREGGYNEQFF
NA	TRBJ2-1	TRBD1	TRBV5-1	TGCGCCACCAGGGGGGACAGGGAGGTCGGTGAGCAGTTCTTC	CATRGDREVGEQFF
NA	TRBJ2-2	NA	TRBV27	TGTGCCAGCAGTTTCCAGGGTTATACGAACACCGGGGAGCTGTTTTTT	CASSFQGYTNTGELFF
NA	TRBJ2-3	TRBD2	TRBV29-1	TGCAGCGTTGAGCCTCGGACTAGCGGGGATACGCAGTATTTT	CSVEPRTSGDTQYF
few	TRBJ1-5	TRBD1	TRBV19	TGTGCCAGTACCAGGGGGGATCAGCCCCAGCATTTT	CASTRGDQPQHF
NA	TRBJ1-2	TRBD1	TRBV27	TGTGCCAGCAGTTTATCCCGTCGGGGGCAGGGGGATGGCTACACCTTC	CASSLSRRGQGDGYTF
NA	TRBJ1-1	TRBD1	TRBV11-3	TGTGCCAGCAGCTCGGACAGGGACACTGAAGCTTTCTTT	CASSSDRDTEAFF
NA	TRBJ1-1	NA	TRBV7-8	TGTGCCAGCAGCTTACTCTGGACTAACACTGAAGCTTTCTTT	CASSLLWTNTEAFF